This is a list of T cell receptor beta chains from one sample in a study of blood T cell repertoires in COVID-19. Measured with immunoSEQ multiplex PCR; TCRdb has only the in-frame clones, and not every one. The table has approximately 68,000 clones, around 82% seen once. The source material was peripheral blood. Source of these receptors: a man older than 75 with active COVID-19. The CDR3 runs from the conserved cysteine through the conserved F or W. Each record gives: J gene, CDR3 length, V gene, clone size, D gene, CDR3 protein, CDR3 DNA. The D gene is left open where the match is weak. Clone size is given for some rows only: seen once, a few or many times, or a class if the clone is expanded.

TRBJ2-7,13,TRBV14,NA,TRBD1,CASSQDGVRTGSF,TGTGCCAGCAGCCAAGATGGGGTGAGGACAGGATCTTTC
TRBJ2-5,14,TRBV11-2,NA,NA,CASSRRGVQETQYF,TGTGCCAGCAGCCGCCGGGGAGTCCAAGAGACCCAGTACTTC
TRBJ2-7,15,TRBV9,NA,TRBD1,CASSPLGQGNYEQYF,TGTGCCAGCAGCCCCCTGGGACAGGGGAATTACGAGCAGTACTTC
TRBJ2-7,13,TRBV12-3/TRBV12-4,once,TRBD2,CASSMTSKYEQYF,TGTGCCAGCAGCATGACTAGCAAGTACGAGCAGTACTTC
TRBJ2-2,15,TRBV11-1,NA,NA,CASSLAELHTGELFF,TGTGCCAGCAGTCTGGCGGAGCTACACACCGGGGAGCTGTTTTTT
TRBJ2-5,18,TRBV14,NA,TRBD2,CASSQDQGLAGVGKTQYF,TGTGCCAGCAGCCAAGACCAAGGGCTAGCGGGGGTAGGGAAGACCCAGTACTTC
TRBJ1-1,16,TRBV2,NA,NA,CASTETGFTINTEAFF,TGTGCCAGCACCGAAACAGGATTTACGATTAACACTGAAGCTTTCTTT
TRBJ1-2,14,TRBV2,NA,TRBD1,CASRGQGINYGYTF,TGTGCCAGCAGAGGACAGGGAATTAACTATGGCTACACCTTC
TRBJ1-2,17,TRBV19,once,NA,CASNSGLTGDRLNGYTF,TGTGCCAGTAACAGTGGTTTGACAGGCGACAGACTAAATGGCTACACCTTC
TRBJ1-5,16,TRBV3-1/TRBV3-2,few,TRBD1,CASSQTGTGLFEPQHF,TGTGCCAGCAGCCAAACCGGGACAGGGCTTTTTGAGCCCCAGCATTTT
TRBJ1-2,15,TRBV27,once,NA,CASSFGAGTTYGYTF,TGTGCCAGCAGTTTCGGGGCAGGGACAACTTATGGCTACACCTTC
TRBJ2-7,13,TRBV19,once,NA,CASSIDGTYEQYF,TGTGCCAGTAGTATCGACGGGACATACGAGCAGTACTTC
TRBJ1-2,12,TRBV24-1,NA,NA,CATSDFVYGYTF,TGTGCCACCAGTGATTTCGTCTATGGCTACACCTTC
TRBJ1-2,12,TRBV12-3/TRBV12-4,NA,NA,CASSPKNYGYTF,TGTGCCAGCAGCCCCAAAAACTATGGCTACACCTTC
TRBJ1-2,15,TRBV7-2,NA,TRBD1,CASSLRGQSNYGYTF,TGTGCCAGCAGCTTAAGGGGACAGTCAAACTATGGCTACACCTTC
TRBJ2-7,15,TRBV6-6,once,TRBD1,CASSLPGQGAYEQYF,TGTGCCAGCTCCCTCCCGGGACAGGGGGCATACGAGCAGTACTTC
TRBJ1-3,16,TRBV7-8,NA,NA,CASSLAPDTSTDTIYF,TGTGCCAGCAGCTTAGCTCCGGACACATCGACGGACACCATATATTTT
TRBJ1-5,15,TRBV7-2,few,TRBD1,CASSLGQGAGQPQHF,TGTGCCAGCAGCTTGGGACAGGGGGCAGGACAGCCCCAGCATTTT
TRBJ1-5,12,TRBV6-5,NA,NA,CASSSTRWPQHF,TGTGCCAGCAGTTCTACGCGGTGGCCCCAGCATTTT
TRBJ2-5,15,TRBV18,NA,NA,CASSRDRQERETQYF,TGTGCCAGCTCGCGAGACCGACAGGAGAGAGAGACCCAGTACTTC
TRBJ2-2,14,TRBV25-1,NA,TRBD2,CASRGGGNTGELFF,TGTGCCAGCAGGGGCGGGGGGAACACCGGGGAGCTGTTTTTT
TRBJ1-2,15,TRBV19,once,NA,CASSTRGTTNYGYTF,TGTGCCAGTAGTACCCGTGGTACTACTAACTATGGCTACACCTTC
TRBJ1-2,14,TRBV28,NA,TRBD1,CASSSRGQGYGYTF,TGTGCCAGCAGTTCGAGGGGACAGGGCTATGGCTACACCTTC
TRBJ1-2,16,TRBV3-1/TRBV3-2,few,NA,CASSQGFGGRSIGYTF,TGTGCCAGCAGCCAAGGATTCGGGGGGCGGTCTATTGGCTACACCTTC
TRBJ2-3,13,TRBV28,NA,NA,CASRVRGTDTQYF,TGTGCCAGCAGGGTTCGGGGCACAGATACGCAGTATTTT
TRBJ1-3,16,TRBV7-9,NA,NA,CASSLSTGFSGNTIYF,TGTGCCAGCAGCTTATCTACGGGGTTCTCTGGAAACACCATATATTTT
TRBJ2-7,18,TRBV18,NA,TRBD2,CASSPSWGAGVYGSEQYF,TGTGCCAGCTCACCCTCATGGGGTGCGGGAGTATATGGGTCCGAGCAGTACTTC
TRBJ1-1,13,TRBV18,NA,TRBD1,CASSGTVNTEAFF,TGTGCCAGCTCAGGGACAGTGAACACTGAAGCTTTCTTT
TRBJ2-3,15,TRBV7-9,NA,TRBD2,CASSLHSGVTDTQYF,TGTGCCAGCAGCTTACATAGCGGGGTAACAGATACGCAGTATTTT
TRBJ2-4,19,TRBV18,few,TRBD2,CASSPPGLAGGLSKNIQYF,TGTGCCAGCTCACCTCCGGGACTAGCGGGGGGGTTGTCCAAAAACATTCAGTACTTC
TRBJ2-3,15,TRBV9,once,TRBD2,CASSVSGRVTDTQYF,TGTGCCAGCAGCGTAAGCGGGAGGGTAACAGATACGCAGTATTTT
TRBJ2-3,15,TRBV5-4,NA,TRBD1,CASSSRQGDTDTQYF,TGTGCCAGCAGCTCTCGACAGGGGGACACAGATACGCAGTATTTT
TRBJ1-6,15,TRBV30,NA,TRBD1,CAWRLNRDRGSPLHF,TGTGCCTGGAGATTGAACCGGGACAGGGGTTCACCCCTCCACTTT
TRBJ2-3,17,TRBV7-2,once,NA,CASSLGGGGRRTDTQYF,TGTGCCAGCAGCTTAGGGGGAGGCGGGCGACGAACAGATACGCAGTATTTT
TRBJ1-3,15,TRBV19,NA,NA,CASTDRANSGNTIYF,TGTGCCAGTACGGACAGAGCCAACTCTGGAAACACCATATATTTT
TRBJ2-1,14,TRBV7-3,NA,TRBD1,CASSLSQGDNEQFF,TGTGCCAGCAGCTTATCACAGGGGGACAATGAGCAGTTCTTC
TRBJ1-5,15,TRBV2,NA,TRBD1,CASSEEGTGNQPQHF,TGTGCCAGCAGTGAGGAGGGGACAGGGAATCAGCCCCAGCATTTT
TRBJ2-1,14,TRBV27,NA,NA,CASSLSGAYNEQFF,TGTGCCAGCAGCCTTAGCGGAGCCTACAATGAGCAGTTCTTC
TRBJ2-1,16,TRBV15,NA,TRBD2,CATSRELAGGGNEQFF,TGTGCCACCAGCAGAGAACTAGCGGGAGGGGGCAATGAGCAGTTCTTC
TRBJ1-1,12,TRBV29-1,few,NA,CSVVGEGTEAFF,TGCAGCGTTGTGGGGGAGGGCACTGAAGCTTTCTTT
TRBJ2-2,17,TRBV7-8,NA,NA,CASSSVRGLANTGELFF,TGTGCCAGCAGCTCAGTTCGGGGTCTCGCGAACACCGGGGAGCTGTTTTTT
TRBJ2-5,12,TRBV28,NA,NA,CASSLRQETQYF,TGTGCCAGCAGTTTACGCCAAGAGACCCAGTACTTC
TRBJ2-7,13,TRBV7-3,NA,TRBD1,CASSLRQGGEQYF,TGTGCCAGCAGCTTAAGACAGGGCGGCGAGCAGTACTTC
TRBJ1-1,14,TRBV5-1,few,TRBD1,CASSSGTGNTEAFF,TGCGCCAGCAGCTCGGGGACAGGGAACACTGAAGCTTTCTTT
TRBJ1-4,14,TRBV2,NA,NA,CASSDGRRNEKLFF,TGTGCCAGCAGTGATGGTCGGAGGAATGAAAAACTGTTTTTT
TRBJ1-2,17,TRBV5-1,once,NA,CASSPQAQDLVRDGYTF,TGCGCCAGCAGCCCACAAGCACAGGATCTCGTACGCGATGGCTACACCTTC
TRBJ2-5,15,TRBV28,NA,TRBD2,CASTETSGGRETQYF,TGTGCCAGCACTGAGACTAGCGGGGGCCGGGAGACCCAGTACTTC
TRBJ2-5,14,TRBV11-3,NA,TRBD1,CASSVQGYGETQYF,TGTGCCAGCAGCGTACAGGGGTACGGAGAGACCCAGTACTTC
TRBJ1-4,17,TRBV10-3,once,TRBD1,CAISERAGGATNEKLFF,TGTGCCATCAGTGAGAGGGCAGGGGGCGCGACTAATGAAAAACTGTTTTTT
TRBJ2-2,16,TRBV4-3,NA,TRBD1,CASSPMTGFDTGELFF,TGCGCCAGCAGCCCGATGACAGGGTTCGACACCGGGGAGCTGTTTTTT
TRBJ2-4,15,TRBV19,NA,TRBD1,CASSPRQGAQNIQYF,TGTGCCAGTAGTCCGAGACAGGGGGCCCAAAACATTCAGTACTTC
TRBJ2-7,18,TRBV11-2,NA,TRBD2,CASSSLSLAGGKTYEQYF,TGTGCCAGCAGCTCCCTATCTTTAGCGGGAGGGAAAACCTACGAGCAGTACTTC
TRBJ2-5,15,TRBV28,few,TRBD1,CASSGGSGQGRSQYF,TGTGCCAGCAGTGGCGGATCTGGACAGGGGAGGTCCCAGTACTTC
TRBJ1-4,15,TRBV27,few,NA,CASKLQGHSNEKLFF,TGTGCCAGCAAACTACAGGGTCACTCGAATGAAAAACTGTTTTTT
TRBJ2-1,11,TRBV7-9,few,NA,CASSFANEQFF,TGTGCCAGCAGCTTTGCGAATGAGCAGTTCTTC
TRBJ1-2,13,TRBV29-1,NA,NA,CSVGQEANYGYTF,TGCAGCGTTGGGCAGGAAGCTAACTATGGCTACACCTTC
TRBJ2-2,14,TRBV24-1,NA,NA,CATSGQGQTGELFF,TGTGCCACCAGTGGGCAGGGGCAAACCGGGGAGCTGTTTTTT
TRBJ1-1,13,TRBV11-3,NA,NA,CASSFSLSTEAFF,TGTGCCAGCAGCTTTTCACTGAGCACTGAAGCTTTCTTT
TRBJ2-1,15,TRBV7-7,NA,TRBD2,CASSLTSGRAGEQFF,TGTGCTAGCAGCCTGACTAGCGGGAGGGCCGGAGAGCAGTTCTTC